The clone carrying this T cell receptor beta chain has at least ten counts. Method: immunoSEQ multiplex PCR; TCRdb's copy keeps in-frame clones and lacks some. The sample consists of approximately 3,000 clones, roughly 17% of them appearing once. The sample belongs to a study of sequential checkpoint blockade in melanoma. Across the whole study: 85 to 95 pretreatment tumor DNA samples were TCRβ immunosequenced.

This CDR3 is 16 amino acids long. Germline loops: CDR1 SGHNT, CDR2 YENEEA. Trimming shortened V by 0 bases and J by 6 bases, and 17 bases separated the two germline ends. Treatment in this sample: randomized to nivolumab then ipilimumab (arm A) or the reverse (arm B). This rearrangement joins TRBV11-3 to TRBJ1-2; D call uncertain. The TCR originated in a human donor with melanoma. Source: tumor tissue (inferred from file names), taken from a patient given nivolumab and ipilimumab in sequence. The CDR3 DNA sequence: TGTGCCAGCAGCTTAGAATTCGGCACCGGGTACGATGGCTACACCTTC. This translates into CASSLEFGTGYDGYTF.